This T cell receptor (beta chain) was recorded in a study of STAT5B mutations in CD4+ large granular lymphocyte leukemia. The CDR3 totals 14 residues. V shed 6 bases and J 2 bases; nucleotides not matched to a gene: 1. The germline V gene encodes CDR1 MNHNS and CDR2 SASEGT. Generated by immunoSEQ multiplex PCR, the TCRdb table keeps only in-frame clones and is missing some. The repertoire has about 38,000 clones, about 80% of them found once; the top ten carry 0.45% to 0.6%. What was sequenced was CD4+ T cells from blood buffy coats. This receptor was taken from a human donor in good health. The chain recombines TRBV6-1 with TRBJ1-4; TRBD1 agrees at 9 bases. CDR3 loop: CASRTGGTNEKLFF. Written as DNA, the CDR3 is TGTGCCAGCAGGACAGGGGGGACTAATGAAAAACTGTTTTTT.